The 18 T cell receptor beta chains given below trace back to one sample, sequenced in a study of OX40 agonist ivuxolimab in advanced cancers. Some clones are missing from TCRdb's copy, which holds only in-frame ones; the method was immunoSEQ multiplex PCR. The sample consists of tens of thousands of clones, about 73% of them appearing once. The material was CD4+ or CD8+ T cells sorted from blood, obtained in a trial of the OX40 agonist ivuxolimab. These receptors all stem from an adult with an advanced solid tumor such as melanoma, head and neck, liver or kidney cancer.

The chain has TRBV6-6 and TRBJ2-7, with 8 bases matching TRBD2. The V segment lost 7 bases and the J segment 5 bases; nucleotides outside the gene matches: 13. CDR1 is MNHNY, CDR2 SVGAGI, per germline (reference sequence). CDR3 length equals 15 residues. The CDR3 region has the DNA TGTGCCAGCAACCTTTCCGGGGGCGGGAGGAACGAGCAGTACTTC. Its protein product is CASNLSGGGRNEQYF.

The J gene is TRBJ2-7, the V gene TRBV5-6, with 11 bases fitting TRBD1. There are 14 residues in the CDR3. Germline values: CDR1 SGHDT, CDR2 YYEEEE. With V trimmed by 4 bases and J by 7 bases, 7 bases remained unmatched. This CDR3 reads CASSKGQGVREQYF. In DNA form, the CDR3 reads TGTGCCAGCAGCAAGGGACAGGGGGTGCGGGAGCAGTACTTC.

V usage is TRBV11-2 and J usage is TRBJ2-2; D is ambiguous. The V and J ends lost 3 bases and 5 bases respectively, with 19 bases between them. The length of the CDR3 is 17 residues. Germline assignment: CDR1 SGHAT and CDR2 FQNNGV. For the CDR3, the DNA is TGTGCCAGCAGCTTTGGGTTCCAAGGCCCGCAGACCGGGGAGCTGTTTTTT. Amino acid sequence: CASSFGFQGPQTGELFF.

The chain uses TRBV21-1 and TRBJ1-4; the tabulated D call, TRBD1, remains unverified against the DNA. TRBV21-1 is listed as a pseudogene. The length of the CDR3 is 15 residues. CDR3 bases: TGTGCCAGCAGCAAAGTTGAGGACAGTAATGAAAAACTGTTTTTT. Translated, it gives CASSKVEDSNEKLFF.

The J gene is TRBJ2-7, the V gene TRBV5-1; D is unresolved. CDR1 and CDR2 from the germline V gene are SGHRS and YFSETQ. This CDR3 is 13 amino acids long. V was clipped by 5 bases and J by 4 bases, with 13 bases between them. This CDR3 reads CASRMADLYEQYF. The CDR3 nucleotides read TGCGCCAGCAGGATGGCGGATCTATACGAGCAGTACTTC.

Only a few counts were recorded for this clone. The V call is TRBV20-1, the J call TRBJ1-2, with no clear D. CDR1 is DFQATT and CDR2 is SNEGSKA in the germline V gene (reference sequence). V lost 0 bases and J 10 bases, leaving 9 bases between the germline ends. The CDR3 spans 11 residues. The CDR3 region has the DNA TGCAGTGCTAGAGAGGTAGACTCCTACACCTTC. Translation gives CSAREVDSYTF.

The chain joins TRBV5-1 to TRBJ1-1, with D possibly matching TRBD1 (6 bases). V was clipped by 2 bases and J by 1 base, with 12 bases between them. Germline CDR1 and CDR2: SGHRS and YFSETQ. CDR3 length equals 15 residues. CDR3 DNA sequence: TGCGCCAGCAGCTTACAGAGCAGGGGGAACACTGAAGCTTTCTTT. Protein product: CASSLQSRGNTEAFF.

CDR3: CASRRTVNTEAFF. The CDR3 DNA is TGTGCCAGCAGAAGGACAGTAAACACTGAAGCTTTCTTT. The chain couples TRBV6-6 to TRBJ1-1; D may be TRBD1 (6 bases). V was pared by 6 bases and J by 2 bases, with 10 bases between. This CDR3 is 13 amino acids long. Germline V gene data show CDR1 as MNHNY and CDR2 as SVGAGI (reference sequence).

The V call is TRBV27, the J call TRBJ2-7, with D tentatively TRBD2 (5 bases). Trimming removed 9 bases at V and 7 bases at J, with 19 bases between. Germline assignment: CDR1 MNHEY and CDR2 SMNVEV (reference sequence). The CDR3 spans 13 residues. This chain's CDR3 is CASSGAVRREQYF. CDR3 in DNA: TGTGCCAGTTCTGGAGCGGTTAGACGGGAGCAGTACTTC.

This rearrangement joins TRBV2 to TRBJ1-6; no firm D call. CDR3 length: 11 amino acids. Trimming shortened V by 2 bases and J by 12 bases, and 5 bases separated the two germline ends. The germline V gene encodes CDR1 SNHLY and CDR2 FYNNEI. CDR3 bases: TGTGCCAGCAGTGAATCCCGACCCCTCCACTTT. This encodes CASSESRPLHF.

CDR3 coding DNA: TGTGCCGGCTCACCTTGGCGGACAGGGGTGGTCGGGGAGCTGTTTTTT. Its translation is CAGSPWRTGVVGELFF. The gene calls are TRBV6-6 and TRBJ2-2, with 9 positions matching TRBD1. The CDR3 loop spans 16 amino acids. The trim removed 11 bases at V and 7 bases at J, leaving 17 bases unmatched. Germline assignment: CDR1 MNHNY and CDR2 SVGAGI (reference sequence).

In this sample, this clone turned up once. The CDR3 loop reads CASSVGQGMNTGELFF. The CDR3 DNA reads as TGTGCCAGCAGCGTAGGACAGGGTATGAACACCGGGGAGCTGTTTTTT. This chain connects TRBV9 to TRBJ2-2, with 7 bases that match TRBD1. CDR3 length: 16 residues. V gave up 0 bases and J gave up 1 base; unmatched junction bases: 3. Per germline, CDR1 SGDLS and CDR2 YYNGEE.

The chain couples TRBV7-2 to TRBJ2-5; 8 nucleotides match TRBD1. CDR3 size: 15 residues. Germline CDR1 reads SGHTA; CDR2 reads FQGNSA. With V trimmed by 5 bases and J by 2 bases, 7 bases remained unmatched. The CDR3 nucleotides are TGTGCCAGCAGCCCGGGGACAGGCGTACAAGAGACCCAGTACTTC. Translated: CASSPGTGVQETQYF.

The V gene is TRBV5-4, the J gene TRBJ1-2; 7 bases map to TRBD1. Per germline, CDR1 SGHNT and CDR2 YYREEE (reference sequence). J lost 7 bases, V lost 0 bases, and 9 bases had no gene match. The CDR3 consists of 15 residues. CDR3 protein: CASSLEVARGSGYTF. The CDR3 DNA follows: TGTGCCAGCAGCTTGGAGGTGGCCAGGGGGTCTGGCTACACCTTC.

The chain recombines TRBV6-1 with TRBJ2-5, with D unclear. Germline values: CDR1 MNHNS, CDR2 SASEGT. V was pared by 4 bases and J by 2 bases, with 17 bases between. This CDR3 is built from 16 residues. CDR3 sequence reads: CASSARQAIYQETQYF. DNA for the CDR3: TGTGCCAGCAGTGCCCGACAAGCGATTTATCAAGAGACCCAGTACTTC.

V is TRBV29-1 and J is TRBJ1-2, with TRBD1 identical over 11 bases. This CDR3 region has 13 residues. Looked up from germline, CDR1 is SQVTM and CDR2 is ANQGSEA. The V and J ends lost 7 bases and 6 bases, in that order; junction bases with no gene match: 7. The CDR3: CSGRRTGGHGYTF. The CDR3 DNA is TGCAGCGGCCGAAGGACAGGGGGCCATGGCTACACCTTC. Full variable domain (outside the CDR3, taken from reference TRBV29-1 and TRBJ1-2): SAVISQKPSRDICQRGTSLTIQCQVDSQVTMMFWYRQQPGQSLTLIATANQGSEATYESGFVIDKFPISRPNLTFSTLTVSNMSPEDSSIYLCSGRRTGGHGYTFGSGTRLTVV.

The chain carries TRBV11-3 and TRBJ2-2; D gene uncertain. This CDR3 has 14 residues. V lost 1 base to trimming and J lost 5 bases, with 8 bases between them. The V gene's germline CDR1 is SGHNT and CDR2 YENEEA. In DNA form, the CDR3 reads TGTGCCAGCAGCTTAGGGCAAGTGACCGGGGAGCTGTTTTTT. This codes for CASSLGQVTGELFF.

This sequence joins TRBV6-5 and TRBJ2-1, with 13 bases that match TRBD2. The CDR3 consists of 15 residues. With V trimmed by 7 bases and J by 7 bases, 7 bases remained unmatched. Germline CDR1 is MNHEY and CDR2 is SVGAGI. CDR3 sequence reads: CASTVGLAGINEQFF. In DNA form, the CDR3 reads TGTGCCAGCACCGTGGGACTAGCGGGAATTAATGAGCAGTTCTTC.